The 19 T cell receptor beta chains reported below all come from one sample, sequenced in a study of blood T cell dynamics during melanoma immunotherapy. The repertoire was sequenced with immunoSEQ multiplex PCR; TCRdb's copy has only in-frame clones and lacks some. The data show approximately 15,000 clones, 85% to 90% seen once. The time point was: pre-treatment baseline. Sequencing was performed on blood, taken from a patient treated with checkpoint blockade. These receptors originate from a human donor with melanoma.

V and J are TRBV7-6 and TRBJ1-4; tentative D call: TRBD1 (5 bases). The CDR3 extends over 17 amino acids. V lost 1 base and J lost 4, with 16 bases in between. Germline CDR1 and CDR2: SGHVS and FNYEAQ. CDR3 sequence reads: CASSLGQLEGYNEKLFF. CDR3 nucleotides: TGTGCCAGCAGCTTAGGGCAATTGGAGGGGTATAATGAAAAACTGTTTTTT.

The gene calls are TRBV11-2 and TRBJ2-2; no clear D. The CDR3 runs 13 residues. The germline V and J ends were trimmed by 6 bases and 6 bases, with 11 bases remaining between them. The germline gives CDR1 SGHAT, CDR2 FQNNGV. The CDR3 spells CASSQFVSGELFF. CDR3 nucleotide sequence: TGTGCCAGCAGTCAGTTTGTCTCCGGGGAGCTGTTTTTT.

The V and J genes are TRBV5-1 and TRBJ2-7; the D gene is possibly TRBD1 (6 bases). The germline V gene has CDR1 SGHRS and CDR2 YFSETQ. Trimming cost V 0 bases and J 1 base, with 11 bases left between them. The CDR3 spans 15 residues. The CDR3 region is CASSLGGGISYEQYF. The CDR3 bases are TGCGCCAGCAGCTTGGGAGGGGGTATATCCTACGAGCAGTACTTC.

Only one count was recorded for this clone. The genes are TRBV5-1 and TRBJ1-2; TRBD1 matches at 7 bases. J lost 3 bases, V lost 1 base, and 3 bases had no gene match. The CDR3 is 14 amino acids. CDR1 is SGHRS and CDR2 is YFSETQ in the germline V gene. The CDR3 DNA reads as TGCGCCAGCAGCTTGTCAGGGGGTGACTATGGCTACACCTTC. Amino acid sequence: CASSLSGGDYGYTF.

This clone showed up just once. The CDR3 region is CASSSLTDGYTF. The CDR3 nucleotides read TGTGCCAGCAGTTCTTTGACAGATGGCTACACCTTC. The genes are TRBV28 and TRBJ1-2, with D tentatively TRBD1 (5 bases). The CDR3 consists of 12 residues. The V gene lost 4 bases and the J gene lost 6 bases, with 9 bases spanning the gap. Germline V gene lookup returns CDR1 MDHEN and CDR2 SYDVKM.

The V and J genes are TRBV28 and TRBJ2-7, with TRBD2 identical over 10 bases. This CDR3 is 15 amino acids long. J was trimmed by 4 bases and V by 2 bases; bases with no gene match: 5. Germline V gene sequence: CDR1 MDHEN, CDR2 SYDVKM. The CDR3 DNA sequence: TGTGCCAGCAGTTTAGGGCTAGCGGGGGCATACGAGCAGTACTTC. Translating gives CASSLGLAGAYEQYF.

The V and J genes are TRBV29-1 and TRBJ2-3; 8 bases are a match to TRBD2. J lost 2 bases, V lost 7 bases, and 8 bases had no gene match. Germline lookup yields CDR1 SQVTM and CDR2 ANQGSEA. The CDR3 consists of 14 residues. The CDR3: CSGSGTRATDTQYF. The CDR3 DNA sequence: TGCAGCGGTTCGGGGACTAGGGCCACAGATACGCAGTATTTT.

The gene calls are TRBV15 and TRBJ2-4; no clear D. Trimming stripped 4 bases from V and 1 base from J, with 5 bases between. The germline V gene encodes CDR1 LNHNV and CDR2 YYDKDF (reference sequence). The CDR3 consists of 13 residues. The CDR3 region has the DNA TGTGCCACCAGCAAGCATGCCAAAAACATTCAGTACTTC. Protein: CATSKHAKNIQYF.

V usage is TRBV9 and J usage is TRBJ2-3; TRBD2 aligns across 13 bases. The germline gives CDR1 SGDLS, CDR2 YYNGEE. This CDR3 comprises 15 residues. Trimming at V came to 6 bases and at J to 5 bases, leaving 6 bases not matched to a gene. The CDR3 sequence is CASTTSGGAVDTQYF. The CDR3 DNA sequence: TGTGCCAGCACCACTAGCGGGGGGGCGGTAGATACGCAGTATTTT.

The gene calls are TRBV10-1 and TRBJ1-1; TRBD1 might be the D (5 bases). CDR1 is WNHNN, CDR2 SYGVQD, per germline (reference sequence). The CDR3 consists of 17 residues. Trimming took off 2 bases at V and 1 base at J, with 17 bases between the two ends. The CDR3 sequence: CASSEGKGRVPNTEAFF. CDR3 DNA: TGCGCCAGCAGTGAGGGGAAGGGGAGAGTACCGAACACTGAAGCTTTCTTT.

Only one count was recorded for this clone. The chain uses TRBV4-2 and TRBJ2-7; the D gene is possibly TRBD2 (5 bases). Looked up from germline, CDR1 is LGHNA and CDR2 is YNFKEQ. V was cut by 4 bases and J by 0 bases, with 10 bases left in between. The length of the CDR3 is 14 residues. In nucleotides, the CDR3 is TGTGCCAGCAGCCGCGGACGGGACTCCTACGAGCAGTACTTC. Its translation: CASSRGRDSYEQYF.

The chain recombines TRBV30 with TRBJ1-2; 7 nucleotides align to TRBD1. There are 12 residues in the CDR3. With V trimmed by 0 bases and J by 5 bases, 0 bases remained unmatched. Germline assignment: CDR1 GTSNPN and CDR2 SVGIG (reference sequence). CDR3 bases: TGTGCCTGGAGTGTACAGGGGTATGGCTACACCTTC. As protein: CAWSVQGYGYTF. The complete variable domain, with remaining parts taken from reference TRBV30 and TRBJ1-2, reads SQTIHQWPATLVQPVGSPLSLECTVEGTSNPNLYWYRQAAGRGLQLLFYSVGIGQISSEVPQNLSASRPQDRQFILSSKKLLLSDSGFYLCAWSVQGYGYTFGSGTRLTVV.

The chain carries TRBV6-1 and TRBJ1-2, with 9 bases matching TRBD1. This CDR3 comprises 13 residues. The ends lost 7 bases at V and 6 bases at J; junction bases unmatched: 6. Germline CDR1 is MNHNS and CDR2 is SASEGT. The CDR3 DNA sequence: TGTGCCAGCACCGGGACAGGGACCCATGGCTACACCTTC. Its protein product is CASTGTGTHGYTF.

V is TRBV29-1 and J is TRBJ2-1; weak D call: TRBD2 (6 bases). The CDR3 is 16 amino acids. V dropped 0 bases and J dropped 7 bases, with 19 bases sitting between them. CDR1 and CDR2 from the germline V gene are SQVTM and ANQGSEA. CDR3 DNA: TGCAGCGTTGAAGATCCTCTAGCGACCAGGCGGAATGAGCAGTTCTTC. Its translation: CSVEDPLATRRNEQFF.

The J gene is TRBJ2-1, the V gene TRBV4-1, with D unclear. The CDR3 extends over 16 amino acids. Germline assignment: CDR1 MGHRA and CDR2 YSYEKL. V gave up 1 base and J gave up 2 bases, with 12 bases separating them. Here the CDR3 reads CASSQVIGRPYNEQFF. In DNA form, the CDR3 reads TGCGCCAGCAGCCAAGTAATTGGCAGACCCTACAATGAGCAGTTCTTC.

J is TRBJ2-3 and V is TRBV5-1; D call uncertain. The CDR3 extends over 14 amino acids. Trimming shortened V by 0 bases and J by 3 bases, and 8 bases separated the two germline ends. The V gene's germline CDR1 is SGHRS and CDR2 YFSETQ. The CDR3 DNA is TGCGCCAGCAGCTTGGGCAGCTATACAGATACGCAGTATTTT. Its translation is CASSLGSYTDTQYF. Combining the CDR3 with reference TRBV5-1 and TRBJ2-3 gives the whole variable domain KAGVTQTPRYLIKTRGQQVTLSCSPISGHRSVSWYQQTPGQGLQFLFEYFSETQRNKGNFPGRFSGRQFSNSRSEMNVSTLELGDSALYLCASSLGSYTDTQYFGPGTRLTVL.

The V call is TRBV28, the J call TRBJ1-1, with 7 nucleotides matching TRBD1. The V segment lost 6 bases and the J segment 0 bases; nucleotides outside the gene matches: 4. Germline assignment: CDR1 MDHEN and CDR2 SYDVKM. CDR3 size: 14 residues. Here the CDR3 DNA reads TGTGCCAGCAGGGGGGGACAGCTGAACACTGAAGCTTTCTTT. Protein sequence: CASRGGQLNTEAFF.

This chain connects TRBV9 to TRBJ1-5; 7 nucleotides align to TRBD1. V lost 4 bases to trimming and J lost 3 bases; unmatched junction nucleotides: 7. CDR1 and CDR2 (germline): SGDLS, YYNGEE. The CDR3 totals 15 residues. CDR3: CASSRDSNFNQPQHF. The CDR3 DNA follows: TGTGCCAGCAGCAGGGACAGCAACTTCAATCAGCCCCAGCATTTT.

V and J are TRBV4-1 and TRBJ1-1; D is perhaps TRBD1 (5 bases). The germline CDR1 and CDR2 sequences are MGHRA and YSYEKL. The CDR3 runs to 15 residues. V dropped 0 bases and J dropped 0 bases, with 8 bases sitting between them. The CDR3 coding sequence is TGCGCCAGCAGCCAAGAAGGGGATATGAACACTGAAGCTTTCTTT. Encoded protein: CASSQEGDMNTEAFF.